What follows is one T cell receptor beta chain and its context. What it binds is not known. These data belong to a study of blood T cells in healthy people across ages. The CDR3 has 14 residues. Trimming pared 3 bases from V and 5 bases from J, leaving 13 bases between. From germline, CDR1 is SGHVS and CDR2 FQNEAQ. Study-level results: As naive T cell percentage varied, TCR beta diversity correlated strongly with it. In older individuals, TCR beta diversity per million T cells was lower, falling roughly linearly with age.

For the second PCR, which ran for about 6 to 11 cycles, a sample-barcoded 5' primer and a J-beta primer mix were used. Tagging of each cDNA molecule was performed by a template-switch adaptor with 12 random nucleotides. Every sample gave at least 2.5 million paired-end reads containing CDR3. TCRdb re-analysed the 5' RACE reads in MiXCR, keeping a single row per CDR3 protein. The sample shows 1.2 million to 1.5 million distinct CDR3 sequences, around 59% of them seen only once. Sequenced sample: blood. The chain combines TRBV7-8 with TRBJ2-5; TRBD2 might be the D (6 bases). This receptor was identified in a man younger than 35 in good health. In nucleotides, the CDR3 is TGTGCCAGCAGCTTCGGGGACCGGGGGGAGACCCAGTACTTC. Amino acid sequence: CASSFGDRGETQYF. The entire variable domain, with the rest obtained from reference TRBV7-8 and TRBJ2-5, is as follows: GAGVSQSPRYKVAKRGQDVALRCDPISGHVSLFWYQQALGQGPEFLTYFQNEAQLDKSGLPSDRFFAERPEGSVSTLKIQRTQQEDSAVYLCASSFGDRGETQYFGPGTRLLVL.